These T cell receptor beta chains were read from a single sample in a study of T cells after posttransplantation cyclophosphamide. Sequenced by immunoSEQ multiplex PCR; TCRdb stores in-frame clones only, minus some. Sampling found a few thousand clones, none seen once. Sequenced material: PBMCs, taken 30 days after allogeneic stem cell transplant with posttransplant cyclophosphamide. These receptors were collected from a female patient between 55 and 75 years old who received an allogeneic stem cell transplant from an unrelated donor, was CMV-positive, and had acute GVHD only. The T cells may come from the graft donor. CDR3s include the opening cysteine and the closing phenylalanine or tryptophan. The D gene is left open where the match is weak. Clone sizes are given selectively: once, few, many, or a class where the clone is expanded.

d_gene	v_gene	j_gene	abundance	CDR3aa	CDR3nt
TRBD1	TRBV7-2	TRBJ2-2	many	CASSSGQGRSGELFF	TGTGCCAGCAGCTCTGGACAGGGCAGGTCCGGGGAGCTGTTTTTT
TRBD1	TRBV7-2	TRBJ1-1	many	CASRRTGALEAFF	TGTGCCAGCAGGCGGACAGGGGCCCTGGAGGCTTTCTTT
-	TRBV6-2/TRBV6-3	TRBJ2-7	many	CASRKTIYEQYF	TGTGCCAGCAGAAAGACAATCTACGAGCAGTACTTC
-	TRBV27	TRBJ2-5	many	CASSLNAGRETQYF	TGTGCCAGCAGTTTAAATGCGGGTAGGGAGACCCAGTACTTC
-	TRBV4-1	TRBJ1-5	many	CASSLSPGSDQPQHF	TGCGCCAGCAGCCTTAGTCCAGGGAGCGATCAGCCCCAGCATTTT
-	TRBV7-9	TRBJ1-1	medium-sized	CASSSWPEAFF	TGTGCCAGCAGCTCGTGGCCTGAAGCTTTCTTT
-	TRBV19	TRBJ1-1	many	CASRGHRNTEAFF	TGTGCCAGTAGGGGGCATCGGAACACTGAAGCTTTCTTT
-	TRBV7-9	TRBJ2-2	many	CASILKGPLGGELFF	TGTGCCAGCATCTTAAAAGGGCCCCTCGGGGGTGAGCTGTTTTTT
TRBD2	TRBV11-2	TRBJ2-1	-	CASSPGTSTFNEQFF	TGTGCCAGCAGCCCCGGGACTAGCACGTTCAATGAGCAGTTCTTC
-	TRBV15	TRBJ1-3	many	CATSRDPWRGGNTIYF	TGTGCCACCAGCAGAGATCCGTGGAGGGGTGGAAACACCATATATTTT
-	TRBV27	TRBJ1-2	many	CASSLSISRAYGYTF	TGTGCCAGCAGTTTATCGATTTCCAGGGCTTATGGCTACACCTTC
TRBD1	TRBV28	TRBJ2-1	many	CATGQVSSYNEQFF	TGTGCCACCGGACAGGTGAGCTCCTACAATGAGCAGTTCTTC
TRBD1	TRBV28	TRBJ1-4	many	CASNCRQGAGSEKLFF	TGTGCCAGCAATTGCAGACAGGGGGCGGGGAGTGAAAAACTGTTTTTT
-	TRBV28	TRBJ2-4	medium-sized	CASSPRQSIAKNIQYF	TGTGCCAGCAGTCCCCGACAGTCTATAGCCAAAAACATTCAGTACTTC
-	TRBV11-2	TRBJ1-2	many	CASSSIQGPYYGYTF	TGTGCCAGCAGCTCTATACAGGGCCCCTACTATGGCTACACCTTC
-	TRBV6-5	TRBJ1-2	many	CASSVQGFDGYTF	TGTGCCAGCAGTGTACAGGGCTTTGATGGCTACACCTTC
TRBD2	TRBV4-2	TRBJ2-7	many	CASSQVRLSGSKTYEQYF	TGTGCCAGCAGCCAAGTCCGTCTTAGCGGGAGTAAAACCTACGAGCAGTACTTC
TRBD1	TRBV7-9	TRBJ2-5	medium-sized	CASSRTGTADQETQYF	TGTGCCAGCAGCCGGACCGGGACAGCGGACCAAGAGACCCAGTACTTC